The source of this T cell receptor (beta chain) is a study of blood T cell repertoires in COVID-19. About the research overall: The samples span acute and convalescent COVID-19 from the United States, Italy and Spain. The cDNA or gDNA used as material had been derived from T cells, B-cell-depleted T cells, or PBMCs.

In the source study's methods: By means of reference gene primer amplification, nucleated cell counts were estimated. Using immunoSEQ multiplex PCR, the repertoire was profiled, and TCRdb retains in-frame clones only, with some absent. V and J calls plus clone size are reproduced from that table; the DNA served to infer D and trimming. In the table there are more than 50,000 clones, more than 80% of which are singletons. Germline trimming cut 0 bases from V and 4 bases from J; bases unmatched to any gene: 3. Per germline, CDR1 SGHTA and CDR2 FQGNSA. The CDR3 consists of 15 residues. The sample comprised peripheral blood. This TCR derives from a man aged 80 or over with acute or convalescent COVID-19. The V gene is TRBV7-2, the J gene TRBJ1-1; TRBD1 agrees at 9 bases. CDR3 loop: CASSLAGQGGTEAFF. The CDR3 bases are TGTGCCAGCAGCTTAGCGGGACAGGGAGGCACTGAAGCTTTCTTT.